The clone carrying this T cell receptor (beta chain) was observed a single time. Its antigen is undetermined. Profiled with immunoSEQ multiplex PCR; TCRdb holds only in-frame clones, not every one. The sample lists about a million clones; over 75% were seen once. This specimen belongs to a study of shared clonotypes between healthy human individuals. About the research overall: A couple of women and three men aged 18 to 49 made up the donors.

Study-wide findings and caveats: Naive subsets tended to show greater estimated richness than memory subsets. In having few donors, the study represented limited genetic and exposure-history diversity.

The CDR3 runs to 16 residues. V was pared by 5 bases and J by 4 bases, with 10 bases of the junction left unmatched. Germline values: CDR1 SGHRS, CDR2 YFSETQ. Within Nashville, Tennessee resided all donors, each a Caucasian adult. The material sequenced was memory CD4+ T cells sorted from blood. The subset: CD45RA-negative fraction. The chain carries TRBV5-1 and TRBJ2-2; 8 positions agree with TRBD2. This TCR came from a man between 18 and 29 years old in good health. CDR3 sequence: CASRETPSGSTGELFF. CDR3 DNA sequence: TGCGCCAGCAGAGAAACCCCCAGCGGGAGCACCGGGGAGCTGTTTTTT. Supplemented by reference TRBV5-1 and TRBJ2-2, the full variable domain reads KAGVTQTPRYLIKTRGQQVTLSCSPISGHRSVSWYQQTPGQGLQFLFEYFSETQRNKGNFPGRFSGRQFSNSRSEMNVSTLELGDSALYLCASRETPSGSTGELFFGEGSRLTVL.